The sequence of this TCR beta chain was determined in a study of control samples from healthy donors and cancer patients. The protocol was immunoSEQ multiplex PCR, while the TCRdb copy is restricted to in-frame clones and leaves out a portion. Here the sample spans 75,000 to 90,000 clones, around 90% being singletons. The clonotype was recovered from a woman aged 45 to 65 with colorectal cancer. Sequencing input: PBMCs.

The CDR3 is CASSFRTPRAGGSYNEQFF. CDR3 nucleotide sequence: TGTGCCAGCAGCTTCCGAACCCCCCGAGCGGGGGGATCCTACAATGAGCAGTTCTTC. V usage is TRBV7-8 and J usage is TRBJ2-1; the match to TRBD2 covers 9 bases. From germline, CDR1 is SGHVS and CDR2 FQNEAQ. CDR3 length equals 19 residues. With V trimmed by 3 bases and J by 1 base, 13 bases remained unmatched.